This T cell receptor beta chain was captured in a study of cytomegalovirus exposure and HLA in healthy donors. Regarding the study as a whole: TCR beta chain V- and J-gene trimming was linked, in a later analysis, to a missense variant in DCLRE1C. DRB1 had the most TCR associations and HLA-C the fewest, a later analysis found, with rates varying by HLA locus. A previous analysis found most TCR beta V segments productive roughly 90% or roughly 30% of the time.

Amplification used 60 Vbeta primers and 13 Jbeta primers. Clones were sequenced by immunoSEQ multiplex PCR, and TCRdb holds only the in-frame ones, with some missing. The sample lists 100,000 to 150,000 clones; about three quarters were seen once. Germline CDR1 and CDR2: SGHDT and YYEEEE. CDR3 length equals 16 residues. V lost 4 bases and J lost 4, with 15 bases in between. This clone was seen a handful of times. The antigen is not known. The sequenced sample was PBMCs. The source of this sequence is a man younger than 40 in good health and CMV-seronegative. V usage is TRBV5-6 and J usage is TRBJ2-6; TRBD1 is a possible D gene (6 bases). The DNA of the CDR3 is TGTGCCAGCAGCCTACAGGGATGGTCGGGGGCCAACGTCCTGACTTTC. Translating gives CASSLQGWSGANVLTF.